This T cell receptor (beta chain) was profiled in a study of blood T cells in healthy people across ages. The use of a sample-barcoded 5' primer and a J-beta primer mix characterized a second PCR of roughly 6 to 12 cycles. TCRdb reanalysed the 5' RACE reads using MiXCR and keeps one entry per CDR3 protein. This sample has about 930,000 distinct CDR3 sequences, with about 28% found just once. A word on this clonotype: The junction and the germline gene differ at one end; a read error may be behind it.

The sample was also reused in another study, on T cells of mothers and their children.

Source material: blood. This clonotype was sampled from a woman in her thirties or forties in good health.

For the CDR3, the DNA is TGTGCCAGCAGAAAGGACGGCGCAGATGCGCAGTATTTT. Translation gives CASRKDGADAQYF. This chain uses TRBV7-9 with TRBJ2-3, with D hard to call. The CDR3 covers 13 residues. Germline-derived CDR1 and CDR2 are SEHNR and FQNEAQ (reference sequence).